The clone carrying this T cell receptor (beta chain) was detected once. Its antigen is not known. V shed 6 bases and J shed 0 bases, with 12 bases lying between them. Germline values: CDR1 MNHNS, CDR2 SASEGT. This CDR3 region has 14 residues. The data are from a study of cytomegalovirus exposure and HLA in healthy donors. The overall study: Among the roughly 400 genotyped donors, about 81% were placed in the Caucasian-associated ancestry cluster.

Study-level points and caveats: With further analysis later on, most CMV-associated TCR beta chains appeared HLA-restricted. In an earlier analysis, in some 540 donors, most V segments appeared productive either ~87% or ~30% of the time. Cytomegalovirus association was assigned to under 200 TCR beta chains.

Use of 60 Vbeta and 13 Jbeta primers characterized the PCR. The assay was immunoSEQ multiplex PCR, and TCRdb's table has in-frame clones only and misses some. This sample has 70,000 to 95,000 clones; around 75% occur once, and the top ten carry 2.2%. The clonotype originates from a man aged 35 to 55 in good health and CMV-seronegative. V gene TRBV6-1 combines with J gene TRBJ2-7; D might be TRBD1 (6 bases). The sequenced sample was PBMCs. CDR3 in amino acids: CASRLGGSSYEQYF. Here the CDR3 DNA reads TGTGCCAGCAGACTAGGGGGATCCTCCTACGAGCAGTACTTC.